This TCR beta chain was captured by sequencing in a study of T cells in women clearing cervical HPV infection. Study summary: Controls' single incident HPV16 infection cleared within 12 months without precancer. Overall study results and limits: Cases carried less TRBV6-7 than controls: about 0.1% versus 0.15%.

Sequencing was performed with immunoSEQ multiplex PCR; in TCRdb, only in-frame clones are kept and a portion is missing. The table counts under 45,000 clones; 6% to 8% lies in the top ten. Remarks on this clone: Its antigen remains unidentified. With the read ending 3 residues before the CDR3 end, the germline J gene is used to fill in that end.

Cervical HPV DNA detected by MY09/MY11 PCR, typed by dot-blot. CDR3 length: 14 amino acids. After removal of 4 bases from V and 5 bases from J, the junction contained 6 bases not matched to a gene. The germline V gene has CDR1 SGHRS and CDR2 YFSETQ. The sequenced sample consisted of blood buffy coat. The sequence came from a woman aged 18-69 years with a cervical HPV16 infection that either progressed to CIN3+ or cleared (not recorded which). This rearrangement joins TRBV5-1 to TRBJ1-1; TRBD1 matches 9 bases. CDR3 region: CASSPNRGRTEAFF. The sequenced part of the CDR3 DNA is TGCGCCAGCAGCCCAAACAGGGGGCGAACTGAA.